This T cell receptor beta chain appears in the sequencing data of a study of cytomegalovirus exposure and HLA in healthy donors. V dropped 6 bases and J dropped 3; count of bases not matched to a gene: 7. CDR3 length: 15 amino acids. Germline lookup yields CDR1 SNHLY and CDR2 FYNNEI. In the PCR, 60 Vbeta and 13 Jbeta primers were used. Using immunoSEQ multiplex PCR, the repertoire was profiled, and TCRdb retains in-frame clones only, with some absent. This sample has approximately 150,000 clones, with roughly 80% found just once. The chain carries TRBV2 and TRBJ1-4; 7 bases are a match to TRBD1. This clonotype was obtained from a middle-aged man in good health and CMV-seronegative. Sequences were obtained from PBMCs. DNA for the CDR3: TGTGCCAGCAGGGGGTCCGGGACAGCTAATGAAAAACTGTTTTTT. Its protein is CASRGSGTANEKLFF.